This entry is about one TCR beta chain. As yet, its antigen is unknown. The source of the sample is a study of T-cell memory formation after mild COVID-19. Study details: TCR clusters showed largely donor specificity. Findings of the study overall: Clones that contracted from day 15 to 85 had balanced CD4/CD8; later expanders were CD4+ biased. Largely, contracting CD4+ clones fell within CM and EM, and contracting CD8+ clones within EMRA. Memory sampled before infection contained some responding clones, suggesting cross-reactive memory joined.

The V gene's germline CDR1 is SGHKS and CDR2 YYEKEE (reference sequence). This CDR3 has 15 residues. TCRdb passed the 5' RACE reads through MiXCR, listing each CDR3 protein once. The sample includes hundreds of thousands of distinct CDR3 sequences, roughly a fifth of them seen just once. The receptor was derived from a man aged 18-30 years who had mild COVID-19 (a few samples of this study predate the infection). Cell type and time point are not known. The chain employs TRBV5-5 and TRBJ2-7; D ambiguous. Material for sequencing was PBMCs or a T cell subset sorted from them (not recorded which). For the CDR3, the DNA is TGTGACAGCAGTTGGGTCGCTAGAGACATCTACGAGCAGTACGTC. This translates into CDSSWVARDIYEQYV.